These 29 T cell receptor beta chains were sequenced from one sample in a study of OX40 agonist ivuxolimab in advanced cancers. Library preparation employed the immunoSEQ multiplex PCR assay. As stored in TCRdb, this immuneACCESS dataset retains in-frame rearrangements with V and J assigned. A fraction of the clones does not appear; measured against another copy, unresolved V genes explain less than half of the discrepancy, and the remainder lacks a known reason. This sample holds fewer than 90,000 clones; about 93% were observed only once. About 6.7% of the sample goes to the ten largest clones. The source was CD4+ or CD8+ T cells sorted from blood, collected in a trial of the OX40 agonist ivuxolimab. The receptors were gathered from an adult with an advanced solid tumor such as melanoma, head and neck, liver or kidney cancer.

The count of this clone is one. The V call is TRBV6-5, the J call TRBJ2-7; 11 bases align to TRBD2. J gave up 2 bases and V 2 bases, and 2 bases lay outside the gene matches. The CDR3 extends over 15 amino acids. Germline V lookup: CDR1 MNHEY, CDR2 SVGAGI. The CDR3 sequence: CASSYGSGGAYEQYF. DNA of the CDR3: TGTGCCAGCAGTTACGGTAGCGGGGGGGCCTACGAGCAGTACTTC.

On this clone: The identical CDR3 is also encoded by other nucleotide sequences in the sample. This chain links TRBV27 with TRBJ1-1; D may be TRBD1 (5 bases). This CDR3 is built from 14 residues. The germline gives CDR1 MNHEY, CDR2 SMNVEV (reference sequence). With 6 bases removed from V and 0 bases from J, the gap between germline ends came to 11 bases. The CDR3 region is CASSLGGLNTEAFF. The CDR3 DNA reads TGTGCCAGCAGCCTTGGGGGACTGAACACTGAAGCTTTCTTT.

This rearrangement joins TRBV11-2 to TRBJ1-2; 7 positions agree with TRBD1. CDR1 SGHAT and CDR2 FQNNGV come from the germline V gene. The CDR3 length is 14 residues. V lost 5 bases to trimming and J lost 8 bases; unmatched junction nucleotides: 11. CDR3 nucleotide sequence: TGTGCCAGCAGCCCGGGACAGCGGGAGGAGGGCTACACCTTC. This gives the protein CASSPGQREEGYTF.

J is TRBJ1-2 and V is TRBV5-4; a weak D match, TRBD1 (6 bases). In germline, CDR1 is SGHNT, CDR2 YYREEE (reference sequence). There are 15 residues in the CDR3. V lost 2 bases and J 2 bases, leaving 13 bases between the germline ends. For the CDR3, the DNA is TGTGCCAGCAGCTTTTACGCAGGGGCGAACTATGGCTACACCTTC. Its protein product is CASSFYAGANYGYTF.

The chain has TRBV6-5 and TRBJ1-1; D not certain. This CDR3 has 13 amino acids. Germline V CDR1 and CDR2: MNHEY, SVGAGI. Trimming took off 4 bases at V and 1 base at J, with 7 bases between the two ends. CDR3 residues: CASSFSENTEAFF. DNA of the CDR3: TGTGCCAGCAGTTTCAGCGAGAACACTGAAGCTTTCTTT.

J is TRBJ2-1 and V is TRBV4-1; no reliable D call. This CDR3 comprises 14 residues. V was pared by 1 base and J by 8 bases, with 12 bases between. From germline, CDR1 is MGHRA and CDR2 YSYEKL. The CDR3 DNA reads TGCGCCAGCAGCCAAGTGGGCGCAACACATGAGCAGTTCTTC. It yields the protein CASSQVGATHEQFF.

The chain links TRBV25-1 to TRBJ1-1; TRBD1 matches 7 bases. The CDR3 extends over 15 amino acids. Losses at the gene ends were 4 bases for V and 2 bases for J; bases not matched to a gene: 7. The V gene's germline CDR1 is MGHDK and CDR2 SYGVNS. CDR3 protein: CASSGLKGGNTEAFF. CDR3 bases: TGTGCCAGCAGTGGGCTTAAAGGGGGCAACACTGAAGCTTTCTTT. The full variable domain, its missing parts supplied by reference TRBV25-1 and TRBJ1-1, is EADIYQTPRYLVIGTGKKITLECSQTMGHDKMYWYQQDPGMELHLIHYSYGVNSTEKGDLSSESTVSRIRTEHFPLTLESARPSHTSQYLCASSGLKGGNTEAFFGQGTRLTVV.

The V call is TRBV7-9, the J call TRBJ2-2, with D possibly matching TRBD2 (5 bases). Germline V lookup: CDR1 SEHNR, CDR2 FQNEAQ (reference sequence). V lost 8 bases and J lost 3, with 16 bases in between. This CDR3 region has 15 residues. CDR3 coding DNA: TGTGCCAGCCCGCCACGAGGGAGCGACACCGGGGAGCTGTTTTTT. It specifies CASPPRGSDTGELFF.

The chain carries TRBV7-9 and TRBJ1-2; TRBD1 agrees at 9 bases. This CDR3 contains 18 residues. V shed 3 bases and J 4 bases; nucleotides not matched to a gene: 15. Germline assignment: CDR1 SEHNR and CDR2 FQNEAQ (reference sequence). CDR3 nucleotide sequence: TGTGCCAGCAGCTTTACCGGGACAGGGCCCACCCTCGGCTATGGCTACACCTTC. This translates into CASSFTGTGPTLGYGYTF.

The gene calls are TRBV27 and TRBJ1-2; no clear D. Trimming removed 5 bases from V and 1 base from J, with 2 bases in between. The germline gives CDR1 MNHEY, CDR2 SMNVEV (reference sequence). This CDR3 is 11 amino acids long. CDR3 DNA: TGTGCCAGCAGTAATAACTATGGCTACACCTTC. Translated: CASSNNYGYTF.

The chain has TRBV27 and TRBJ2-7; the D is unclear. With 5 bases removed from V and 3 bases from J, the gap between germline ends came to 5 bases. Germline V gives CDR1 MNHEY, CDR2 SMNVEV (reference sequence). The CDR3 has 11 residues. The CDR3 reads CASSSNYEQYF. Here the CDR3 DNA reads TGTGCCAGCAGTAGTAACTACGAGCAGTACTTC.

The CDR3 DNA follows: TGTGCCAGCAGCCCCGCGCCGAGCTCCTACGAGCAGTACTTC. Protein product: CASSPAPSSYEQYF. The chain carries TRBV7-9 and TRBJ2-7; D remains unclear. Trimming took 5 bases from V and 0 from J, leaving 11 bases between them. Germline values: CDR1 SEHNR, CDR2 FQNEAQ (reference sequence). The CDR3 length is 14 residues.

The chain joins TRBV7-9 to TRBJ2-7; a possible D gene is TRBD2 (5 bases). The CDR3 has 14 amino acids. The ends were cut back, 3 bases at V and 0 bases at J, with 9 bases in the middle. CDR1 is SEHNR and CDR2 is FQNEAQ in the germline V gene (reference sequence). Here the CDR3 reads CASSFEGGSYEQYF. Written as DNA, the CDR3 is TGTGCCAGCAGCTTCGAGGGTGGCTCCTACGAGCAGTACTTC.

The count of this clone is one. The V call is TRBV28, the J call TRBJ1-3; tentative D call: TRBD1 (5 bases). Germline V gene lookup returns CDR1 MDHEN and CDR2 SYDVKM. V lost 9 bases and J 4 bases, leaving 16 bases between the germline ends. The CDR3 extends over 14 amino acids. CDR3 residues: CASTLAGLGNTIYF. The CDR3, as DNA: TGTGCCAGTACCTTAGCAGGGTTGGGAAACACCATATATTTT.

The V call is TRBV11-2, the J call TRBJ1-3; 8 bases are shared with TRBD1. Germline CDR1 is SGHAT and CDR2 is FQNNGV. The CDR3 runs to 14 residues. J lost 4 bases, V lost 5 bases, and 4 bases had no gene match. As DNA, the CDR3 is TGTGCCAGCAGCACCCGGGACAGGGGAAACACCATATATTTT. Residues: CASSTRDRGNTIYF.

V gene TRBV2 combines with J gene TRBJ2-3, with 7 bases matching TRBD2. Germline V gene lookup returns CDR1 SNHLY and CDR2 FYNNEI. V lost 3 bases and J lost 6; bases outside the gene matches: 15. The CDR3 has 17 amino acids. CDR3 coding DNA: TGTGCCAGCAGTGAGTCGGCTAGCGGACTAACCCTGGATACGCAGTATTTT. This sequence encodes CASSESASGLTLDTQYF. The complete variable domain, with remaining parts taken from reference TRBV2 and TRBJ2-3, reads EPEVTQTPSHQVTQMGQEVILRCVPISNHLYFYWYRQILGQKVEFLVSFYNNEISEKSEIFDDQFSVERPDGSNFTLKIRSTKLEDSAMYFCASSESASGLTLDTQYFGPGTRLTVL.

The chain carries TRBV14 and TRBJ2-1; 7 bases fit TRBD1. This CDR3 has 15 residues. With 1 base clipped from V and 7 bases from J, the junction kept 7 bases outside the gene matches. Germline-derived CDR1 and CDR2 are SGHDN and FVKESK. The CDR3 loop is CASSQVTGWGNEQFF. As DNA, the CDR3 is TGTGCCAGCAGCCAAGTGACAGGGTGGGGGAATGAGCAGTTCTTC.

This chain uses TRBV6-1 with TRBJ2-7, with 8 nucleotides matching TRBD1. Germline lookup yields CDR1 MNHNS and CDR2 SASEGT. The CDR3 has 15 residues. V shed 6 bases, J shed 7 bases, and the junction held 14 bases outside the gene matches. DNA for the CDR3: TGTGCCAGCAGATTACAACAGGGGGATCTGTGGGAGCAGTACTTC. Amino acids: CASRLQQGDLWEQYF.

The genes are TRBV6-6 and TRBJ1-2; D is undetermined. The CDR3 consists of 14 residues. Looked up from germline, CDR1 is MNHNY and CDR2 is SVGAGI (reference sequence). Between the trimmed V and J ends, which lost 2 bases and 0 bases, there was a span of 7 bases. This CDR3 is CASSYSPSNYGYTF. The CDR3 region has the DNA TGTGCCAGCAGTTACAGCCCCTCTAACTATGGCTACACCTTC.

This chain connects TRBV7-9 to TRBJ2-1; D is unresolved. Trimming stripped 1 base from V and 9 bases from J, with 7 bases between. This CDR3 is 12 amino acids long. The germline V gene has CDR1 SEHNR and CDR2 FQNEAQ (reference sequence). CDR3 residues: CASSLEVREQFF. The CDR3 nucleotides read TGTGCCAGCAGCTTAGAGGTCCGTGAGCAGTTCTTC.

The chain recombines TRBV30 with TRBJ2-1, with D uncertain. V lost 2 bases and J 0 bases, leaving 8 bases between the germline ends. Germline V gene data show CDR1 as GTSNPN and CDR2 as SVGIG (reference sequence). The CDR3 loop spans 14 amino acids. CDR3 sequence: CAWSPLDSYNEQFF. The CDR3 DNA is TGTGCCTGGAGTCCTCTAGACTCCTACAATGAGCAGTTCTTC.

The chain has TRBV5-4 and TRBJ1-2, with a tentative D call TRBD1 (5 bases). Between the trimmed V and J ends, which lost 0 bases and 4 bases, there was a span of 16 bases. This CDR3 is 16 amino acids long. Germline V lookup: CDR1 SGHNT, CDR2 YYREEE (reference sequence). CDR3 in amino acids: CASSLAGTESSYGYTF. The CDR3 nucleotides are TGTGCCAGCAGCTTGGCCGGGACCGAATCCTCCTATGGCTACACCTTC. Complete variable domain (other parts from reference TRBV5-4 and TRBJ1-2): ETGVTQSPTHLIKTRGQQVTLRCSSQSGHNTVSWYQQALGQGPQFIFQYYREEENGRGNFPPRFSGLQFPNYSSELNVNALELDDSALYLCASSLAGTESSYGYTFGSGTRLTVV.

The chain has TRBV21-1 and TRBJ2-7; TRBD1 is taken as the D call from the table, unchecked against the DNA. TRBV21-1 corresponds to a pseudogene. This CDR3 has 16 residues. For the CDR3, the DNA is TGTGCCAGCAGCTCCTCCGGGACAGGGAACTCCTACGAGCAGTACTTC. It encodes CASSSSGTGNSYEQYF.

The chain combines TRBV27 with TRBJ2-4, with unresolved D. The CDR3 consists of 14 residues. Germline CDR1 is MNHEY and CDR2 is SMNVEV (reference sequence). V was cut by 4 bases and J by 8 bases, with 15 bases left in between. The CDR3 nucleotides read TGTGCCAGCAGTTCTTCCATCTTGAAGGACATTCAGTACTTC. Its protein product is CASSSSILKDIQYF.

The CDR3: CASSLVGDAFYSPLHF. CDR3 DNA: TGTGCCAGCAGCTTGGTGGGGGACGCGTTCTATTCACCCCTCCACTTT. The gene calls are TRBV5-5 and TRBJ1-6; possible D gene TRBD1, 5 bases. V lost 0 bases to trimming and J lost 8 bases, with 15 bases between them. Germline assignment: CDR1 SGHKS and CDR2 YYEKEE (reference sequence). The CDR3 runs 16 residues.

This chain connects TRBV5-6 to TRBJ2-7; no clear D gene. Germline CDR1 reads SGHDT; CDR2 reads YYEEEE. V lost 0 bases and J 7 bases, leaving 11 bases between the germline ends. CDR3 length equals 13 residues. CDR3 nucleotide sequence: TGTGCCAGCAGCTTGGGAGAGCGAAGGGAGCAGTACTTC. Residues: CASSLGERREQYF.

This sequence joins TRBV19 and TRBJ2-5; no definite D call. Germline lookup yields CDR1 LNHDA and CDR2 SQIVND (reference sequence). V lost 4 bases and J lost 5, with 17 bases in between. CDR3 length equals 15 residues. CDR3 nucleotides: TGTGCCAGTAGTAACCGCCGGGCCCCAAGGGAGACCCAGTACTTC. This encodes CASSNRRAPRETQYF.

The CDR3 nucleotides read TGCGCCAGCAGCCTCGCCTCCTCAGGGTCGGGCGAGCAGTACTTC. Residues: CASSLASSGSGEQYF. This chain links TRBV4-1 with TRBJ2-7, with TRBD1 as a possible D gene (5 bases). The V end lost 4 bases, the J end lost 6 bases, and 19 bases lay between the germline ends. Per the germline V gene, CDR1 is MGHRA and CDR2 is YSYEKL. This CDR3 is 15 amino acids long.

The chain links TRBV7-8 to TRBJ1-2; 9 bases align to TRBD1. CDR1 and CDR2 (germline): SGHVS, FQNEAQ. J gave up 4 bases and V 5 bases, and 5 bases lay outside the gene matches. The CDR3 consists of 14 residues. The CDR3 reads CASSTTGQGYGYTF. For the CDR3, the DNA is TGTGCCAGCAGCACCACGGGACAGGGCTATGGCTACACCTTC.